A single sample is the source of the 9 T cell receptor beta chains below, sequenced in a study of beta chain features in type 1 diabetes. Study findings and constraints: All four CD4+ subsets of Type 1 diabetes patients contained TCRB CDR3s that were moderately but significantly shorter.

The whole isolated RNA underwent reverse transcription, so sequencing captured expressed TCRB transcripts. Clones were sequenced by immunoSEQ multiplex PCR, and TCRdb holds only the in-frame ones, with some missing. The sample includes 600,000 to 700,000 clones, around 12% of them seen just once. No antigen is known for these receptors. Sequencing used naive CD4+ T cells from blood. Receptor source: a man aged 25-45 years with type 1 diabetes.

This clone was recorded a few times. The V call is TRBV10-2, the J call TRBJ2-3; D not certain. Germline CDR1 WSHSY, CDR2 SAAADI. The V gene lost 5 bases and the J gene lost 5 bases, with 5 bases spanning the gap. This CDR3 contains 11 residues. CDR3 loop: CASSRGDTQYF. The DNA of the CDR3 is TGCGCCAGCAGTCGTGGAGATACGCAGTATTTT.

This clone was seen a few times. The chain combines TRBV7-9 with TRBJ1-1, with D tentatively TRBD1 (6 bases). The CDR3 loop spans 12 amino acids. Germline lookup yields CDR1 SEHNR and CDR2 FQNEAQ (reference sequence). The V end was cut by 3 bases, the J end by 6 bases, with 8 bases between. The CDR3 sequence is CASSFRGSEAFF. CDR3 DNA: TGTGCCAGCAGCTTCAGGGGATCTGAAGCTTTCTTT.

The rearrangement links TRBV30 to TRBJ1-2, with 7 bases identical to TRBD1. Germline CDR1 is GTSNPN and CDR2 is SVGIG (reference sequence). The CDR3 has 14 residues. The V and J ends lost 0 bases and 6 bases, in that order; junction bases with no gene match: 7. CDR3 nucleotide sequence: TGTGCCTGGAGTGTAGTTCTTCAGGGGGATGGCTACACCTTC. Amino acid sequence: CAWSVVLQGDGYTF.

V gene TRBV5-1 combines with J gene TRBJ2-2; D gene uncertain. The ends were cut back, 4 bases at V and 1 base at J, with 17 bases in the middle. Germline CDR1 and CDR2: SGHRS and YFSETQ. The CDR3 has 17 residues. This CDR3 is CASSPIPRTVNTGELFF. The DNA of the CDR3 is TGCGCCAGCAGCCCGATCCCCCGCACCGTGAACACCGGGGAGCTGTTTTTT.

The V and J genes are TRBV5-1 and TRBJ1-1; tentatively, D is TRBD1 (6 bases). The CDR3 has 14 amino acids. Germline values: CDR1 SGHRS, CDR2 YFSETQ. V lost 2 bases and J lost 3, with 11 bases in between. CDR3 region: CASSFRGWDTEAFF. DNA of the CDR3: TGCGCCAGCAGCTTCAGGGGTTGGGACACTGAAGCTTTCTTT. The full variable domain, with the rest looked up from reference TRBV5-1 and TRBJ1-1, is KAGVTQTPRYLIKTRGQQVTLSCSPISGHRSVSWYQQTPGQGLQFLFEYFSETQRNKGNFPGRFSGRQFSNSRSEMNVSTLELGDSALYLCASSFRGWDTEAFFGQGTRLTVV.

The chain links TRBV7-9 to TRBJ2-2, with D unresolved. The V gene lost 1 base and the J gene lost 3 bases, with 6 bases spanning the gap. Looked up from germline, CDR1 is SEHNR and CDR2 is FQNEAQ (reference sequence). This CDR3 is built from 14 residues. This CDR3 reads CASSLELDTGELFF. CDR3 nucleotides: TGTGCCAGCAGCTTAGAACTTGACACCGGGGAGCTGTTTTTT. The full variable domain, rest sourced from reference TRBV7-9 and TRBJ2-2, is DTGVSQNPRHKITKRGQNVTFRCDPISEHNRLYWYRQTLGQGPEFLTYFQNEAQLEKSRLLSDRFSAERPKGSFSTLEIQRTEQGDSAMYLCASSLELDTGELFFGEGSRLTVL.

The V and J genes are TRBV28 and TRBJ1-5, with D perhaps matching TRBD1 (5 bases). Trimming removed 8 bases from V and 7 bases from J, with 21 bases in between. The CDR3 length is 15 residues. CDR1 is MDHEN, CDR2 SYDVKM, per germline. CDR3 coding DNA: TGTGCCAGCCTCCGACCGTGGCAGGGTGGACAGCCCCAGCATTTT. This translates into CASLRPWQGGQPQHF. Complete variable domain (other parts from reference TRBV28 and TRBJ1-5): DVKVTQSSRYLVKRTGEKVFLECVQDMDHENMFWYRQDPGLGLRLIYFSYDVKMKEKGDIPEGYSVSREKKERFSLILESASTNQTSMYLCASLRPWQGGQPQHFGDGTRLSIL.

The chain is built from TRBV18 and TRBJ1-1; no definite D call. The CDR3 contains 14 residues. Germline V gene sequence: CDR1 KGHSH, CDR2 LQKENI. Trimming stripped 2 bases from V and 1 base from J, with 8 bases between. The CDR3 region has the DNA TGTGCCAGCTCACCAGTGGAACCGAACACTGAAGCTTTCTTT. This sequence encodes CASSPVEPNTEAFF.

This clone appeared a few times. V is TRBV10-3 and J is TRBJ2-6, with 7 bases fitting TRBD1. CDR3 length: 17 amino acids. The junction had 4 bases not matched to a gene; V was cut back by 2 bases and J by 0 bases. Germline lookup yields CDR1 ENHRY and CDR2 SYGVKD. This CDR3 reads CAISEAQGVSGANVLTF. CDR3 DNA sequence: TGTGCCATCAGTGAGGCGCAGGGGGTCTCTGGGGCCAACGTCCTGACTTTC.